A selection of T cell receptor beta chains follows, all from one sample in a study of T cell repertoires in cytomegalovirus infection. TCRdb reanalysed the reads using MiXCR and keeps one entry per CDR3 protein. The sample includes about 130,000 distinct CDR3 sequences, roughly 9% of them seen just once. The sequenced sample was PBMCs. The receptors come from a human donor in good health (CMV status not recorded). Some clones in this sample may be carry-over from other donors' samples. Each CDR3 is given with its conserved first and last residue. A D gene is named only where the DNA matches it firmly. Expanded clones are given a class, and other clones once, few, many or no size at all.

V,D,J,size,CDR3,DNA
TRBV29-1,NA,TRBJ2-7,NA,CSVELLGSPSYEQYF,TGCAGCGTTGAATTGTTGGGATCCCCCTCCTACGAGCAGTACTTC
TRBV9,TRBD1,TRBJ2-3,NA,CASSASGTVADTQYF,TGTGCCAGCAGCGCCTCCGGGACAGTGGCAGATACGCAGTATTTT
TRBV20-1,NA,TRBJ2-7,few,CSAYPGQDYEQYF,TGCAGTGCTTACCCGGGACAAGACTACGAGCAGTACTTC
TRBV24-1,NA,TRBJ2-7,many,CATTKDADLSYEQYF,TGTGCCACCACGAAGGACGCGGACCTCTCCTACGAGCAGTACTTC
TRBV19,NA,TRBJ1-5,many,CASSIFGTSNQPQHF,TGTGCCAGTAGTATTTTCGGGACAAGCAATCAGCCCCAGCATTTT
TRBV7-2,TRBD1,TRBJ2-7,many,CASSPQERTGPRGIYEQYF,TGTGCCAGCAGCCCCCAAGAACGGACAGGTCCAAGGGGGATATACGAGCAGTACTTC
TRBV10-3,NA,TRBJ2-5,many,CAISEPGGRGQQETQYF,TGTGCCATCAGTGAGCCCGGAGGGAGGGGGCAACAAGAGACCCAGTACTTC
TRBV20-1,NA,TRBJ2-5,few,CSARDYGGSSQETQYF,TGCAGTGCTAGAGATTATGGGGGGAGTAGCCAAGAGACCCAGTACTTC
TRBV20-1,NA,TRBJ1-4,NA,CSARGGATNEKLFF,TGCAGTGCTAGAGGGGGTGCAACTAATGAAAAACTGTTTTTT
TRBV29-1,NA,TRBJ1-2,NA,CSDWDTLYGYTF,TGCAGCGACTGGGACACTCTCTATGGCTACACCTTC